A single sample gave rise to the 8 T cell receptor beta chains below, sequenced in a study of blood T cell repertoires in COVID-19. The protocol was immunoSEQ multiplex PCR, while the TCRdb copy is restricted to in-frame clones and leaves out a portion. This sample carries 190,000 or so clones, 85% to 90% of them seen once, and the ten largest clones take over 0.7%. The sequencing sample was made of peripheral blood. The receptors originated from a woman under 30 who had recovered from COVID-19.

The sample holds a few counts of this clone. The J gene is TRBJ2-3, the V gene TRBV6-4, with D possibly being TRBD2 (5 bases). The CDR3 runs 15 residues. Germline loops: CDR1 MRHNA, CDR2 SNTAGT. The V gene lost 0 bases and the J gene lost 0 bases, with 7 bases spanning the gap. CDR3 nucleotides: TGTGCCAGCAGTGACTCTGGCGGGAGCACAGATACGCAGTATTTT. Translated: CASSDSGGSTDTQYF.

The chain is built from TRBV11-2 and TRBJ2-1; D may be TRBD2 (5 bases). CDR1 SGHAT and CDR2 FQNNGV come from the germline V gene. Trimming stripped 1 base from V and 1 base from J, with 8 bases between. The CDR3 totals 15 residues. CDR3 nucleotides: TGTGCCAGCAGCTTAGTACGGGATTCCTACAATGAGCAGTTCTTC. It is translated as CASSLVRDSYNEQFF.

This rearrangement joins TRBV7-2 to TRBJ2-5; maybe TRBD2 (7 bases). Trimming removed 2 bases from V and 4 bases from J, with 17 bases in between. This CDR3 spans 16 amino acids. Germline V CDR1 and CDR2: SGHTA, FQGNSA. CDR3 sequence reads: CASSLLGGGPPETQYF. The DNA of the CDR3 is TGTGCCAGCAGCTTATTGGGGGGGGGCCCTCCAGAGACCCAGTACTTC.

The chain recombines TRBV29-1 with TRBJ1-2; a possible D gene is TRBD1 (5 bases). Germline CDR1 is SQVTM and CDR2 is ANQGSEA. CDR3 length: 12 residues. V lost 2 bases and J 5 bases, leaving 9 bases between the germline ends. CDR3 protein: CSVEWGDYGYTF. CDR3 sequence (DNA): TGCAGCGTTGAATGGGGGGATTATGGCTACACCTTC.

V gene TRBV6-6 combines with J gene TRBJ1-1, with no clear D. The V gene's germline CDR1 is MNHNY and CDR2 SVGAGI (reference sequence). This CDR3 has 15 residues. Trimming took off 5 bases at V and 3 bases at J, with 16 bases between the two ends. The CDR3 is CASSGGGSGDTEAFF. CDR3 coding DNA: TGTGCCAGCAGTGGAGGAGGGAGCGGGGACACTGAAGCTTTCTTT.

The V gene is TRBV15, the J gene TRBJ1-5; D remains unclear. Germline V gene sequence: CDR1 LNHNV, CDR2 YYDKDF (reference sequence). There are 13 residues in the CDR3. Trimming shortened V by 0 bases and J by 6 bases, and 6 bases separated the two germline ends. The CDR3 DNA follows: TGTGCCACCAGCAGAGATTTCGGTCAGCCCCAGCATTTT. Its translation: CATSRDFGQPQHF.

The rearrangement links TRBV28 to TRBJ2-1, with D unresolved. Trimming took off 6 bases at V and 1 base at J, with 16 bases between the two ends. Looked up from germline, CDR1 is MDHEN and CDR2 is SYDVKM. The CDR3 is made up of 16 amino acids. CDR3 sequence reads: CASRSLSAASYNEQFF. The DNA of the CDR3 is TGTGCCAGCAGATCGCTAAGCGCGGCGTCCTACAATGAGCAGTTCTTC.

V gene TRBV18 combines with J gene TRBJ1-6; 7 bases align to TRBD1. Trimming at V came to 3 bases and at J to 6 bases, leaving 5 bases not matched to a gene. From germline, CDR1 is KGHSH and CDR2 LQKENI. This CDR3 contains 15 residues. CDR3 in DNA: TGTGCCAGCTCACCGGGGACAGAACGTAATTCACCCCTCCACTTT. Amino acids: CASSPGTERNSPLHF.